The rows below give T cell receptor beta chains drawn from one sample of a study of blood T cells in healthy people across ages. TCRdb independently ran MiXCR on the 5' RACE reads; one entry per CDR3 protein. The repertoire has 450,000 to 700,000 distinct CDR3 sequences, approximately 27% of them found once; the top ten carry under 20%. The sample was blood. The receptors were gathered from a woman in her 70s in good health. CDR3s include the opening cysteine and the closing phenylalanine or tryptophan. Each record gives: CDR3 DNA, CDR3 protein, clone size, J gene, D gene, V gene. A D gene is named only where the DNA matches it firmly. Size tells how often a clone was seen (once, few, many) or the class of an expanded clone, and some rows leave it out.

TGCAGCGTTGAAGTTCCGGGTTCCTACGAGCAGTACTTC | CSVEVPGSYEQYF | . | TRBJ2-7 | . | TRBV29-1
TGTGCCAGCAGTTACTCAGGGATTACAGGAGAAGCTTTCTTT | CASSYSGITGEAFF | . | TRBJ1-1 | . | TRBV6-5
TGTGCCATCAAATTGGGCAGTCACTACACCTTC | CAIKLGSHYTF | few | TRBJ1-2 | . | TRBV10-3
TGTGCCAGCCGGGAGGGGATCAACACTGAAGCTTTCTTT | CASREGINTEAFF | . | TRBJ1-1 | . | TRBV28
TGTGCCAGCAGGGCGGGGGTTCACCGCACAGATACGCAGTATTTT | CASRAGVHRTDTQYF | . | TRBJ2-3 | TRBD2 | TRBV7-9
TGCAGCGCTGCCCACGGACTAGCGGGGCGGAAAGCCGGGGAGCTGTTTTTT | CSAAHGLAGRKAGELFF | . | TRBJ2-2 | TRBD2 | TRBV29-1
TGCAGTGCTAGTTGGCAGGGTAGCAACCGCGAGCAGTACTTC | CSASWQGSNREQYF | few | TRBJ2-7 | . | TRBV20-1
TGCAGTGCTAGAGACCCGACATCATCCGAGCAGTACTTC | CSARDPTSSEQYF | . | TRBJ2-7 | . | TRBV20-1
TGTGCCGGCAGCTCAGAGGGGGGGCACCAAGAGACCCAGTACTTC | CAGSSEGGHQETQYF | . | TRBJ2-5 | . | TRBV7-8
TGTGCCATCAGGGCAAGCGGGGGGGAACAAGAGACCCAGTACTTC | CAIRASGGEQETQYF | many | TRBJ2-5 | TRBD2 | TRBV10-3
TGCGCCAGCAGCTTGGGTCTTACTAGCGGGGCCTCCTACGAGCAGTACTTC | CASSLGLTSGASYEQYF | many | TRBJ2-7 | TRBD2 | TRBV5-1
TGCAGTGCTAGAGGCCCGGGACAGAGACTAGCCAAAAACATTCAGTACTTC | CSARGPGQRLAKNIQYF | many | TRBJ2-4 | TRBD1 | TRBV20-1
TGTGCCAGCAGCCCTGGGTTGCCGGACAGGGTGGGGGAAAAACTGTTTTTT | CASSPGLPDRVGEKLFF | . | TRBJ1-4 | TRBD1 | TRBV9
TGCGCCAGCAGCTCCACCCCTGGACTAGCGGGGGGAGAGACCCAGTACTTC | CASSSTPGLAGGETQYF | . | TRBJ2-5 | TRBD2 | TRBV5-1
TGCAGTGTCAGGGGTCGGCGGAACCAAGAGACCCAGTACTTC | CSVRGRRNQETQYF | many | TRBJ2-5 | . | TRBV20-1
TGTGCCAGCAACCCTTACGGGACACCCAAGAGCACAGATACGCAGTATTTT | CASNPYGTPKSTDTQYF | few | TRBJ2-3 | . | TRBV5-5
TGCGCCAGCAGCGAAGACAGGCGGGCCAAAAACATTCAGTACTTC | CASSEDRRAKNIQYF | . | TRBJ2-4 | . | TRBV4-1
TGTGCCAGCAGCAGGAGGGCGGGGGGCCTGCAAGAGACCCAGTACTTC | CASSRRAGGLQETQYF | . | TRBJ2-5 | TRBD2 | TRBV5-6
TGTGCCAGCAGCCCTACAACAGGGGGCTACGAGCAGTACTTC | CASSPTTGGYEQYF | few | TRBJ2-7 | TRBD1 | TRBV7-9
TGTGCCAGCAGCCTATCCTCCGGGTCGGGGGAGACCCAGTACTTC | CASSLSSGSGETQYF | many | TRBJ2-5 | . | TRBV12-3/TRBV12-4
TGTGCCAGCAGCTTGAACAGGGGGAATGGCTACACCTTC | CASSLNRGNGYTF | . | TRBJ1-2 | TRBD1 | TRBV5-6
TGTGCCAGCAGCTTTAAAAGGTCTACAGATACGCAGTATTTT | CASSFKRSTDTQYF | few | TRBJ2-3 | . | TRBV11-1
TGTGCCAGCAGCTTAAATTCCGAGACTAACTATGGCTACACCTTC | CASSLNSETNYGYTF | . | TRBJ1-2 | . | TRBV7-9
TGCAGTGCTAGTAGGCCAGGGGGTCAAGAGACCCTGTACTTC | CSASRPGGQETLYF | . | TRBJ2-5 | TRBD1 | TRBV20-1
TGTGCCAGCAAGGAGTTGGGCAACCAAGAGACCCAGTACTTC | CASKELGNQETQYF | few | TRBJ2-5 | . | TRBV28
TGTGCCAGCAGTCCTAGCGGGGGCCCGGGGGATACGCAGTATTTT | CASSPSGGPGDTQYF | . | TRBJ2-3 | TRBD2 | TRBV12-3/TRBV12-4
TGCGCCAGCAGCCAAGGGTGGGCTAGCGGGGGGCTTTACAATGAGCAGTTCTTC | CASSQGWASGGLYNEQFF | . | TRBJ2-1 | TRBD2 | TRBV4-3
TGTGCCAGCACCCCGTCGGGGCTAGCGCACACCGGGGAGCTGTTTTTT | CASTPSGLAHTGELFF | few | TRBJ2-2 | . | TRBV11-2
TGTGCCACCAGTGATAGAGGCGGGGGGTCCTGCAATGAGCAGTTCTTC | CATSDRGGGSCNEQFF | few | TRBJ2-1 | TRBD2 | TRBV24-1
TGTGCCAGCAGTTACTCAGGCGGGGGCGGCCAAGAGACCCAGTACTTC | CASSYSGGGGQETQYF | . | TRBJ2-5 | . | TRBV6-5
TGCAGTGCTAGAATCCGGGACGGCCCCACAGATACGCAGTATTTT | CSARIRDGPTDTQYF | . | TRBJ2-3 | . | TRBV20-1
TGTGCCAGCAGCGATAGTCCGGGGGGGAGAGGAAATGAGCAGTTCTTC | CASSDSPGGRGNEQFF | . | TRBJ2-1 | TRBD2 | TRBV7-2
TGCAGCGTCGACTGGACAGGGCGGGAGACCCAGTACTTC | CSVDWTGRETQYF | . | TRBJ2-5 | TRBD1 | TRBV29-1
TGTGCCAGCAGCCCCAGGGTTGCTTCACCCCTCCACTTT | CASSPRVASPLHF | many | TRBJ1-6 | . | TRBV7-8
TGCAGTGCTAGAGACACCTACAGGGCCTCGGCCTCCTACGAGCAGTACTTC | CSARDTYRASASYEQYF | few | TRBJ2-7 | . | TRBV20-1
TGTGCCAGCAGCCCCAGGAGGCGGACGGAACAGGAGACCCAGCACTTC | CASSPRRRTEQETQHF | . | TRBJ2-5 | . | TRBV7-9
TGTGCCATCAAGTGCCTCCCAGGGTACGAGACCCAGTACTTC | CAIKCLPGYETQYF | . | TRBJ2-5 | . | TRBV10-3
TGTGCCAGCAGTCCCCCCTCGACAGCTAAACTGTTTTTT | CASSPPSTAKLFF | few | TRBJ1-4 | . | TRBV12-3/TRBV12-4
TGTGCCAGCAGCCCAACCGGGACTGTGGGGCAGTACTTC | CASSPTGTVGQYF | . | TRBJ2-7 | . | TRBV7-2
TGTGCCAGCAGTGGCCCAGGCGGGGAGCTGTTTTTT | CASSGPGGELFF | few | TRBJ2-2 | . | TRBV12-3/TRBV12-4
TGTGCCAGTTCCGGGGGGAACACCGGGGAGCTGTTTTTT | CASSGGNTGELFF | . | TRBJ2-2 | . | TRBV6-1
TGCAGTGCTAGAAATCCGCAGGCCGGGGGTGAAAAACTGTTTTTT | CSARNPQAGGEKLFF | . | TRBJ1-4 | . | TRBV20-1
TGCGCCAGCAGCGTCCAAGAGACCCAGTACTTC | CASSVQETQYF | many | TRBJ2-5 | . | TRBV5-1
TGTGCCAGCAGCTTGAGGACAGGGCCCTCCTACGAGCAGTACTTC | CASSLRTGPSYEQYF | . | TRBJ2-7 | TRBD1 | TRBV7-2
TGTGCCAGCAGCTTACAGCTATCAGGGTTCGGCACTGAAGCTTTCTTT | CASSLQLSGFGTEAFF | . | TRBJ1-1 | . | TRBV7-2
TGTGCCAGCACCCAGGGGGTATTGCGGGAGACCCAGTACTTC | CASTQGVLRETQYF | few | TRBJ2-5 | TRBD1 | TRBV7-2
TGTGCCAGCAGTGAATTGAGCTTCGAGGGGGCGTGGGGCTACACCTTC | CASSELSFEGAWGYTF | . | TRBJ1-2 | TRBD1 | TRBV25-1
TGCAGTGCTTCCCCACAGCTAGCCAAAAACATTCAGTACTTC | CSASPQLAKNIQYF | . | TRBJ2-4 | . | TRBV20-1
TGTGCCAGCAGCCTAGCGATAACGGGGGCTAACAATGAGCAGTTCTTC | CASSLAITGANNEQFF | few | TRBJ2-1 | . | TRBV7-2
TGTGCCAGCAGCTTTCATCAGGGGGCCCTCGAGCAGTTCTTC | CASSFHQGALEQFF | few | TRBJ2-1 | TRBD1 | TRBV5-6
TGCGCCAGCACTGGACAGGGCGGGGAGACCCAGTACTTC | CASTGQGGETQYF | . | TRBJ2-5 | TRBD1 | TRBV10-2
TGTGCCAGCAGCCCGCGCTGGGACAGGGGCACTGAAGCTTTCTTT | CASSPRWDRGTEAFF | . | TRBJ1-1 | TRBD1 | TRBV7-2
TGTGCCAGCAGTTTACGAGGGAGGAGTGATGACTTAAATGAGCAGTTCTTC | CASSLRGRSDDLNEQFF | . | TRBJ2-1 | . | TRBV12-3/TRBV12-4
TGTGCCAGCAGCCAGCATCCCGGCGAGCAGTACTTC | CASSQHPGEQYF | many | TRBJ2-7 | . | TRBV14
TGTGCCAGCAGCTTAGGGTCCCGGGAGGCCTACGAGCAGTACTTC | CASSLGSREAYEQYF | . | TRBJ2-7 | TRBD2 | TRBV7-9
TGTGCCAGCAGCTTGGGCAGGGCGTCGGACGAGCAGTACTTC | CASSLGRASDEQYF | . | TRBJ2-7 | . | TRBV5-5
TGCAGCGCCCGACAGGGACCAAACACTGAAGCTTTCTTT | CSARQGPNTEAFF | . | TRBJ1-1 | TRBD1 | TRBV29-1